This T cell receptor beta chain was sequenced in a study of T cells in Graves' hyperthyroidism and ophthalmopathy. In its sample, this clonotype was seen once. Its cognate antigen is unknown. Study results and caveats: In simple terms, a model built on 13 V-J features told ophthalmopathy apart from stable hyperthyroidism. Most expanded thyroid clonotypes above 0.001 also appeared in blood.

Germline loops: CDR1 SQVTM, CDR2 ANQGSEA. The V and J ends lost 4 bases and 4 bases, in that order; junction bases with no gene match: 6. CDR3 length: 14 residues. The study excluded patients with uncontrolled infection, other autoimmune disease, pregnancy or lactation. Amplified TCR beta CDR3 regions came from RNA transcripts. HTBI primers drove first-round RT-PCR of the TCR CDR3. TCRdb fed the multiplex PCR reads into MiXCR, producing one record per CDR3 protein. The table has 800,000 or so distinct CDR3 sequences, 35% to 40% seen once. This receptor was taken from a man aged 18 to 35 with Graves' hyperthyroidism. Sample: blood. The genes are TRBV29-1 and TRBJ1-2, with 10 bases identical to TRBD1. CDR3 nucleotides: TGCAGCGTTGTCGGGGGACAGGGGATCTATGGCTACACCTTC. Translating it yields CSVVGGQGIYGYTF.